This T cell receptor beta chain was recovered during a study of OX40 agonist ivuxolimab in advanced cancers. At the level of the study: Partial responses were achieved by three patients, of whom one had hepatocellular carcinoma and two had cutaneous melanoma.

Measured with immunoSEQ multiplex PCR; TCRdb has only the in-frame clones, and not every one. This repertoire shows under 45,000 clones, around four fifths found once; its top ten account for under 45%. The CDR3 extends over 15 amino acids. V trimming: 5 bases; J trimming: 1 base; junction bases outside the gene matches: 3. The germline CDR1 and CDR2 sequences are SGHTA and FQGTGA. This sequence joins TRBV7-3 and TRBJ2-2; 8 positions match TRBD2. The clonotype was recovered from an adult with an advanced solid tumor such as melanoma, head and neck, liver or kidney cancer. The sample was CD4+ or CD8+ T cells sorted from blood, taken in a trial of the OX40 agonist ivuxolimab. In DNA, the CDR3 is TGTGCCAGCAGCCCGCTAGCGGGGAACACCGGGGAGCTGTTTTTT. Residues: CASSPLAGNTGELFF.